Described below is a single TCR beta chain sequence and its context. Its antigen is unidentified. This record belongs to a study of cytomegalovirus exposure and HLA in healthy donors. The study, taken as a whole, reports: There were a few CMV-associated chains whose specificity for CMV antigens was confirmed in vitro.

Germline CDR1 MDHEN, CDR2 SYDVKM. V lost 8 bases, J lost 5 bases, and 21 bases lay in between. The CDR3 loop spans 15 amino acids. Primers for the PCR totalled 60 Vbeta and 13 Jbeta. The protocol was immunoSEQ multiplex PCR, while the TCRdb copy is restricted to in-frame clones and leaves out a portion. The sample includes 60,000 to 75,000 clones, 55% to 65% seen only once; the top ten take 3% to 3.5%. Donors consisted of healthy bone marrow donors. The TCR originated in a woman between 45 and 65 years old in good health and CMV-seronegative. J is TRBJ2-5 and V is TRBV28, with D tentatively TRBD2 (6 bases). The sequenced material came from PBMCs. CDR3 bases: TGTGCCAGCGACGGCCCGGGAGAGGCCGTGGAGACCCAGTACTTC. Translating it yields CASDGPGEAVETQYF.